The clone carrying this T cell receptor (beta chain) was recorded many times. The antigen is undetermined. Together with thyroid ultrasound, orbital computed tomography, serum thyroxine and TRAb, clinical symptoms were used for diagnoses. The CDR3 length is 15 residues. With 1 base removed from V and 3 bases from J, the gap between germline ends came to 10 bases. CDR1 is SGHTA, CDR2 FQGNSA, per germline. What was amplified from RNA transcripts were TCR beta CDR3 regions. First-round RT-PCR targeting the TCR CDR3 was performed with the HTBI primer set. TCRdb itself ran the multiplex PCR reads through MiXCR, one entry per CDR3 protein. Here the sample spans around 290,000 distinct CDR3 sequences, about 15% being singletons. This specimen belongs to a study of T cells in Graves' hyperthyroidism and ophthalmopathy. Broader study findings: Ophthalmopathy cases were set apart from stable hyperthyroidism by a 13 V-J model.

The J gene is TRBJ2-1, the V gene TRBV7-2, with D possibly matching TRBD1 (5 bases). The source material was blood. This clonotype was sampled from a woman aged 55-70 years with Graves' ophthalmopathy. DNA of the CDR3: TGTGCCAGCAGCTTAGTGTCCGACAGCTACAATGAGCAGTTCTTC. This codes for CASSLVSDSYNEQFF.